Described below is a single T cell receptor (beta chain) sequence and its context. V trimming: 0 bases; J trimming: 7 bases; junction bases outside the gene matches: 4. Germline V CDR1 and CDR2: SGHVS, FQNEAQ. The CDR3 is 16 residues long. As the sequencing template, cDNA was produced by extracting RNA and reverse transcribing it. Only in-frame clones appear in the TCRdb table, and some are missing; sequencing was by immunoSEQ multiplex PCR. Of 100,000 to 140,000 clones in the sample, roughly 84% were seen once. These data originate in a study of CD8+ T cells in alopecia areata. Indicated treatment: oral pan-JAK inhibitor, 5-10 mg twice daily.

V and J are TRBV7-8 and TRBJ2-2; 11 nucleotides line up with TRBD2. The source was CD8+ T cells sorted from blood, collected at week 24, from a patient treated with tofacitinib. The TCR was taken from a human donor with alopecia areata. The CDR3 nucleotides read TGTGCCAGCAGCTTAGCTAGCGGGGGGGCAATCGGGGAGCTGTTTTTT. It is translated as CASSLASGGAIGELFF.